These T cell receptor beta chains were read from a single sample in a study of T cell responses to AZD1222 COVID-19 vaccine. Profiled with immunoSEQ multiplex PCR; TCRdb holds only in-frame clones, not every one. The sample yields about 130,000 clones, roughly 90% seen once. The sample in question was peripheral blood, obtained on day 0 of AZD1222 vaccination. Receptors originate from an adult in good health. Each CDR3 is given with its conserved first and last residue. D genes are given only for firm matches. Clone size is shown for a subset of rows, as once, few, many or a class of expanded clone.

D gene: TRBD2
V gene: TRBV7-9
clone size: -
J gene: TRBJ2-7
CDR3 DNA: TGTGCCAGCAGCTTAGTTACGGGAGGAGGCTACGAGCAGTACTTC
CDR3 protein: CASSLVTGGGYEQYF

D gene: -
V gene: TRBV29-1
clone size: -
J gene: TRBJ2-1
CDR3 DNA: TGCAGCGTAGAAGGACGGGGAATTCCCTACAATGAGCAGTTCTTC
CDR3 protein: CSVEGRGIPYNEQFF

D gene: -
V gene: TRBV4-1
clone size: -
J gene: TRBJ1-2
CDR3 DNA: TGCGCCAGCAGCCTCGGGCCTAACTATGGCTACACCTTC
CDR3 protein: CASSLGPNYGYTF

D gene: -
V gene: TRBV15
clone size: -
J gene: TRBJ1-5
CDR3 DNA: TGTGCCACCAGCACCGGCAGGGCCAATCAGCCCCAGCATTTT
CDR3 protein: CATSTGRANQPQHF

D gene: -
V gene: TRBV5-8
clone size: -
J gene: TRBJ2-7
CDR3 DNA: TGTGCCAGCAGCTTGTTGTTGGGTAGGACCTCCTACGAGCAGTACTTC
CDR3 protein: CASSLLLGRTSYEQYF

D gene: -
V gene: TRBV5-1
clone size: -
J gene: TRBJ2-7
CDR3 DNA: TGCGCCAGCAGCGCCGGGTCCTACGAGCAGTACTTC
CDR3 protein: CASSAGSYEQYF

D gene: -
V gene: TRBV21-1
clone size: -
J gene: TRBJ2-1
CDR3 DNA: TGTGCCAGCAGCAAAACCCCGGGACAGGTATACAATGAGCAGTTCTTC
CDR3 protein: CASSKTPGQVYNEQFF

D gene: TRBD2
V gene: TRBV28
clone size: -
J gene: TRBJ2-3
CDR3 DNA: TGTGCCAGCAGTTCTTCTAGCGGGACGAGCACAGATACGCAGTATTTT
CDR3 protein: CASSSSSGTSTDTQYF

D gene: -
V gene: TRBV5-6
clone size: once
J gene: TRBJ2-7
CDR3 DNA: TGTGCCAGCAGCTTGGGGCAGGGTGATTACGAGCAGTACTTC
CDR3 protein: CASSLGQGDYEQYF

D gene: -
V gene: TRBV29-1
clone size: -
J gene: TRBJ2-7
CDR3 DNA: TGCAGCGGCTCGACGCAATACGAGCAGTACTTC
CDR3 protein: CSGSTQYEQYF

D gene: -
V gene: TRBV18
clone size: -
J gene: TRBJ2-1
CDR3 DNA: TGTGCCAGCTCACTACAGGGATCCAATGAGCAGTTCTTC
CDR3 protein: CASSLQGSNEQFF

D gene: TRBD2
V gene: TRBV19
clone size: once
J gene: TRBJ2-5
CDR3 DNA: TGTGCCAGTAGTATATTAGCGGGAGTAGAGACCCAGTACTTC
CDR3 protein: CASSILAGVETQYF

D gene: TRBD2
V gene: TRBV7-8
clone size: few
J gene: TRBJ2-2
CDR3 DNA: TGTGCCAGCAGCCCGTATGGTAGCGGGAGTACCGGGGAGCTGTTTTTT
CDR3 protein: CASSPYGSGSTGELFF

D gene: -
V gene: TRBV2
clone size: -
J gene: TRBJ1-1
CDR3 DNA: TGTGCCAAGCACCCCCGGGGGCGGGACATAACATCGGGCACTGAAGCTTTCTTT
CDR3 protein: CAKHPRGRDITSGTEAFF

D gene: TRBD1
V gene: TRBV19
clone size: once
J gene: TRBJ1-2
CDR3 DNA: TGTGCCAGTGCTGGCGGGGCGGGACAGGGCCACTATGGCTACACCTTC
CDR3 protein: CASAGGAGQGHYGYTF

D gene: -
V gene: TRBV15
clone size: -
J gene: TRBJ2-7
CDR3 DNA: TGTGCCACGGCTGAATCCAGGGACAACGAGCAGTACTTC
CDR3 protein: CATAESRDNEQYF

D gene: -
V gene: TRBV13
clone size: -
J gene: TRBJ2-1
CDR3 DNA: TGTGCCAGCAGCTTACTTCCTAGTGTTTCCTACAATGAGCAGTTCTTC
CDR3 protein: CASSLLPSVSYNEQFF

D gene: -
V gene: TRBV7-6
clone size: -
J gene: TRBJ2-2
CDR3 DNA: TGTGCCAGCAGCTTAGAGGGGGGATCCTGGGCCGGGGAGCTGTTTTTT
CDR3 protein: CASSLEGGSWAGELFF

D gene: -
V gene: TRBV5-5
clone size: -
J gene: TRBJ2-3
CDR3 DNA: TGTGCCAGCAGCTCCGCCTGGGAATTGGGAGATACGCAGTATTTT
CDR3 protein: CASSSAWELGDTQYF

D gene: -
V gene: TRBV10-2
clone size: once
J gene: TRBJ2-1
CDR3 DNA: TGCGCCACCCTATCCCTAGGGGGGGAAAAGTACAATGAGCAGTTCTTC
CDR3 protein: CATLSLGGEKYNEQFF

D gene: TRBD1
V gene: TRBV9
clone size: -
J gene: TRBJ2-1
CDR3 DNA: TGTGCCAGCAGCGTACAGGGGGAGAACAATGAGCAGTTCTTC
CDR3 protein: CASSVQGENNEQFF

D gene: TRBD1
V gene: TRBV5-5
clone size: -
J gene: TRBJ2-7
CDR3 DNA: TGTGCCAGCAGCTTTCGGGACAGGGGATCAGGGGAGCAGTACTTC
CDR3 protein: CASSFRDRGSGEQYF

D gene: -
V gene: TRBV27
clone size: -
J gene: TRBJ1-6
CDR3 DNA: TGTGCCAGCAGTCCTCGAGAGAATTCACCCCTCCACTTT
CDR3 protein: CASSPRENSPLHF

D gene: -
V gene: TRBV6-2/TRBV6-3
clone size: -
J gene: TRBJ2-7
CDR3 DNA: TGTGCCAGCAGTTACTCGCTTCCGGAGCAGTACTTC
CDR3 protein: CASSYSLPEQYF

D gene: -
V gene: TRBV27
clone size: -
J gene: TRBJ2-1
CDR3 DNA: TGTGCCAGCAGTTTTACGCCGGGAGTTAAAGGGTTCTATGAGCAGTTCTTC
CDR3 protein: CASSFTPGVKGFYEQFF

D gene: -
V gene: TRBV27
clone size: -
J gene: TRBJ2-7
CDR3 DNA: TGTGCCAGCCGCGCCTCCACCGCGACTAACTCCTACGAGCAGTACTTC
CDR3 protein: CASRASTATNSYEQYF

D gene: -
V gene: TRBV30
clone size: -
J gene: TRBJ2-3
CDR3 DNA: TGTGCCTGGAGTTCGGGGGGCACAGATACGCAGTATTTT
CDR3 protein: CAWSSGGTDTQYF

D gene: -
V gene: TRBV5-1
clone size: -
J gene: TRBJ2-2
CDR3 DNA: TGCGCCAGCAGCTTGGGTGACTCTCGCTATATGGAGCTGTTTTTT
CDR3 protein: CASSLGDSRYMELFF

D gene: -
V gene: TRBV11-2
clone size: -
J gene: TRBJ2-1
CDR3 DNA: TGTGCCAGCACCCTAACAGAGGTGGGCTCCTACAATGAGCAGTTCTTC
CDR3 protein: CASTLTEVGSYNEQFF

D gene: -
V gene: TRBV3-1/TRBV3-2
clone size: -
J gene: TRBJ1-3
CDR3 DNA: TGTGCCAGCAGCCAAGATACCATGTCCTCTGGAAACACCATATATTTT
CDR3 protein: CASSQDTMSSGNTIYF

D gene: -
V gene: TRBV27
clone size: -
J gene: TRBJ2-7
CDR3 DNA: TGTGCCAGCAGTTCCCTCCCCGGTACTATGTACGAGCAGTACTTC
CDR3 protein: CASSSLPGTMYEQYF

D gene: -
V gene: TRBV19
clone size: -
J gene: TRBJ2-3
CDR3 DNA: TGTGCCAGTAGTGACCGTAGAGCAGATACGCAGTATTTT
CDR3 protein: CASSDRRADTQYF

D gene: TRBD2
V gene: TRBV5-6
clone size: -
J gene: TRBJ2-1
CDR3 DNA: TGTGCCAGCAGCAAGCTACTAGCGGTGGGCTACAATGAGCAGTTCTTC
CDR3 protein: CASSKLLAVGYNEQFF

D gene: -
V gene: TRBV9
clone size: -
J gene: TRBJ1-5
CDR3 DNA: TGTGCCAGCAGCGTAGGGACCTCCAGGCAGCCCCAGCATTTT
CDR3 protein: CASSVGTSRQPQHF

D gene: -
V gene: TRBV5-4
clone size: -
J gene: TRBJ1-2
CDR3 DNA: TGTGCCAGCAGCTTGGCCGCCAACGCTAACTATGGCTACACCTTC
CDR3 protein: CASSLAANANYGYTF